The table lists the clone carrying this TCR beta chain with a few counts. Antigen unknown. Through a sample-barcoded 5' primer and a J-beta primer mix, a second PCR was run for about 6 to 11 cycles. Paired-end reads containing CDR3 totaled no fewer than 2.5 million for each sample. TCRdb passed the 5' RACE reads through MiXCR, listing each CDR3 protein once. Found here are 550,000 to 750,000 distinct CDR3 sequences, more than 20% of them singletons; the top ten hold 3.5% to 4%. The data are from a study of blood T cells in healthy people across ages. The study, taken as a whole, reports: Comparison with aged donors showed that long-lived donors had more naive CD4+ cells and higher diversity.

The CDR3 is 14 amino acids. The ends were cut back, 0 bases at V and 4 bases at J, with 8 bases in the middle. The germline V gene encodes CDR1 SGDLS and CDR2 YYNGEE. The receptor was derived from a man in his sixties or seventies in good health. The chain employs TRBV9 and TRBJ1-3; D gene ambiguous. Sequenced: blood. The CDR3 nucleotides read TGTGCCAGCAGCGTAGAGGGCAGGGGAAACACCATATATTTT. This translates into CASSVEGRGNTIYF.